Each of the 31 T cell receptor beta chains below was sequenced from the same sample in a study of brain T cells in children with intractable seizures. The time point denotes: blood from clinic visit 5 months post-surgery; TSC patient then seizure free. Produced via immunoSEQ multiplex PCR; TCRdb's table is partial and in-frame only. The table lists 340,000 or so clones, 93% of them singletons. Here the sequenced sample was peripheral blood, taken less than 6 months after surgery. The receptors derive from a boy younger than two with tuberous sclerosis and intractable seizures.

J is TRBJ2-7 and V is TRBV6-5; D not certain. The CDR3 loop spans 15 amino acids. With 6 bases removed from V and 0 bases from J, the gap between germline ends came to 15 bases. Germline CDR1 is MNHEY and CDR2 is SVGAGI. CDR3 in DNA: TGTGCCAGCAGCCCAGGAGTTTACCGCTCCTACGAGCAGTACTTC. Translating it yields CASSPGVYRSYEQYF.

This clone has a single count. The gene calls are TRBV2 and TRBJ2-1, with 7 nucleotides matching TRBD1. The V and J ends lost 3 bases and 2 bases, in that order; junction bases with no gene match: 4. Germline V gene lookup returns CDR1 SNHLY and CDR2 FYNNEI. This CDR3 is 15 amino acids long. The CDR3 DNA reads as TGTGCCAGCAGTGACAACAGGGGCACCTACAATGAGCAGTTCTTC. Translation: CASSDNRGTYNEQFF.

This clone was seen only once. The V and J genes are TRBV18 and TRBJ2-3; D is possibly TRBD1 (6 bases). Between the trimmed V and J ends, which lost 4 bases and 8 bases, there was a span of 31 bases. The germline V gene encodes CDR1 KGHSH and CDR2 LQKENI. This CDR3 contains 19 residues. CDR3 amino acids: CASSLSKYTGMSGGFTQYF. The CDR3 DNA is TGTGCCAGCTCACTCTCAAAATACACAGGGATGTCAGGTGGATTTACGCAGTATTTT.

This chain links TRBV27 with TRBJ1-1; 10 bases fit TRBD1. The CDR3 consists of 12 residues. V gave up 5 bases and J gave up 8 bases; unmatched junction bases: 2. Per the germline V gene, CDR1 is MNHEY and CDR2 is SMNVEV (reference sequence). The CDR3 loop reads CASSVTGGEAFF. The CDR3 DNA follows: TGTGCCAGCAGTGTGACAGGGGGCGAAGCTTTCTTT.

The CDR3 sequence is CASRTGNNSPLHF. CDR3 nucleotides: TGTGCCTCCCGGACAGGGAACAATTCACCCCTCCACTTT. The chain uses TRBV30 and TRBJ1-6, with 8 bases lining up with TRBD1. Germline lookup yields CDR1 GTSNPN and CDR2 SVGIG (reference sequence). V dropped 7 bases and J dropped 7; count of bases not matched to a gene: 6. This CDR3 comprises 13 residues.

The V gene is TRBV19, the J gene TRBJ2-4; D is unresolved. The CDR3 covers 13 residues. Per the germline V gene, CDR1 is LNHDA and CDR2 is SQIVND (reference sequence). The V end was cut by 5 bases, the J end by 0 bases, with 5 bases between. The CDR3 loop is CASSAQAKNIQYF. The CDR3, as DNA: TGTGCCAGTAGTGCCCAAGCCAAAAACATTCAGTACTTC.

The chain employs TRBV19 and TRBJ2-6; D is ambiguous. The CDR3 length is 15 residues. V dropped 3 bases and J dropped 0 bases, with 6 bases sitting between them. Germline V gene data show CDR1 as LNHDA and CDR2 as SQIVND (reference sequence). The CDR3 loop is CASSIGFSGANVLTF. For the CDR3, the DNA is TGTGCCAGTAGTATCGGATTCTCTGGGGCCAACGTCCTGACTTTC. Variable domain in full (rest from reference TRBV19 and TRBJ2-6): DGGITQSPKYLFRKEGQNVTLSCEQNLNHDAMYWYRQDPGQGLRLIYYSQIVNDFQKGDIAEGYSVSREKKESFPLTVTSAQKNPTAFYLCASSIGFSGANVLTFGAGSRLTVL.

The gene calls are TRBV15 and TRBJ1-6; no reliable D call. The CDR3 loop spans 15 amino acids. Germline assignment: CDR1 LNHNV and CDR2 YYDKDF (reference sequence). Deletions cut 5 bases from V and 3 bases from J, with 11 bases between. In DNA form, the CDR3 reads TGTGCCACCAGCCCCCTTCGGGGCTATAATTCACCCCTCCACTTT. The encoded protein is CATSPLRGYNSPLHF. Using reference TRBV15 and TRBJ1-6 for the parts outside the CDR3, the full variable domain is DAMVIQNPRYQVTQFGKPVTLSCSQTLNHNVMYWYQQKSSQAPKLLFHYYDKDFNNEADTPDNFQSRRPNTSFCFLDIRSPGLGDTAMYLCATSPLRGYNSPLHFGNGTRLTVT.

This clone was detected only once. The rearrangement links TRBV13 to TRBJ2-7; D is tentatively TRBD1 or TRBD2 (5 bases each). The CDR3 has 14 residues. Germline values: CDR1 PRHDT, CDR2 FYEKMQ (reference sequence). Trimming left V 3 bases short and J 9 bases short, with 18 bases between. The CDR3 loop is CASSLGPGPPGQYF. In DNA, the CDR3 is TGTGCCAGCAGCTTGGGACCGGGGCCGCCCGGGCAGTACTTC.

This chain uses TRBV7-8 with TRBJ2-1; possibly TRBD2 for D (8 bases). V lost 1 base and J 15 bases, leaving 28 bases between the germline ends. CDR1 is SGHVS, CDR2 FQNEAQ, per germline. The CDR3 is 17 amino acids. CDR3 DNA: TGTGCCAGCAGCTTAGTGGCGGGGGGACAGCGACCAACCCAACCGTTCTTC. Its protein product is CASSLVAGGQRPTQPFF. Variable domain in full (rest from reference TRBV7-8 and TRBJ2-1): GAGVSQSPRYKVAKRGQDVALRCDPISGHVSLFWYQQALGQGPEFLTYFQNEAQLDKSGLPSDRFFAERPEGSVSTLKIQRTQQEDSAVYLCASSLVAGGQRPTQPFFGPGTRLTVL.

This chain links TRBV19 with TRBJ2-4; 7 positions agree with TRBD2. Trimming took 3 bases from V and 3 from J; bases not matched to a gene: 2. Germline-derived CDR1 and CDR2 are LNHDA and SQIVND (reference sequence). The CDR3 is 14 residues long. This chain's CDR3 is CASSIGLDKNIQYF. The CDR3 coding sequence is TGTGCCAGTAGTATTGGACTAGACAAAAACATTCAGTACTTC. Filled out from reference TRBV19 and TRBJ2-4, the complete variable domain reads DGGITQSPKYLFRKEGQNVTLSCEQNLNHDAMYWYRQDPGQGLRLIYYSQIVNDFQKGDIAEGYSVSREKKESFPLTVTSAQKNPTAFYLCASSIGLDKNIQYFGAGTRLSVL.

The chain has TRBV24-1 and TRBJ2-2, with 8 bases that match TRBD1. Germline loops: CDR1 KGHDR, CDR2 SFDVKD. J gave up 4 bases and V 9 bases, and 3 bases lay outside the gene matches. This CDR3 spans 13 amino acids. In DNA form, the CDR3 reads TGTGCCACCCGGACAGGGAGCACCGGGGAGCTGTTTTTT. Translating it yields CATRTGSTGELFF.

The V call is TRBV25-1, the J call TRBJ1-2; no clear D gene. The V end was cut by 1 base, the J end by 2 bases, with 8 bases between. Germline-derived CDR1 and CDR2 are MGHDK and SYGVNS. This CDR3 spans 14 amino acids. As DNA, the CDR3 is TGTGCCAGCAGTGAATCGACGTGGAACTATGGCTACACCTTC. Translating it yields CASSESTWNYGYTF.

CDR3 bases: TGTGCCAGCAGCTTGGTTACTAGCAACTACGAGCAGTACTTC. This gives the protein CASSLVTSNYEQYF. J is TRBJ2-7 and V is TRBV5-8; possibly TRBD2 for D (6 bases). The V gene lost 0 bases and the J gene lost 3 bases, with 10 bases spanning the gap. CDR1 is SGHTS, CDR2 YDEGEE, per germline. The CDR3 is made up of 14 amino acids. The full variable domain, in which reference TRBV5-8 and TRBJ2-7 provide the parts outside the CDR3, is EAGVTQSPTHLIKTRGQQATLRCSPISGHTSVYWYQQALGLGLQFLLWYDEGEERNRGNFPPRFSGRQFPNYSSELNVNALELEDSALYLCASSLVTSNYEQYFGPGTRLTVT.

This rearrangement joins TRBV14 to TRBJ2-3, with D perhaps matching TRBD2 (6 bases). The CDR3 length is 19 residues. CDR1 and CDR2 from the germline V gene are SGHDN and FVKESK. Trimming pared 6 bases from V and 2 bases from J, leaving 27 bases between. CDR3 residues: CASSLGGSKNPQDTDTQYF. For the CDR3, the DNA is TGTGCCAGCAGTCTTGGAGGGAGTAAAAACCCACAAGACACAGATACGCAGTATTTT.

The chain carries TRBV9 and TRBJ1-6; D remains unclear. The germline V and J ends were trimmed by 5 bases and 9 bases, with 12 bases remaining between them. CDR3 size: 13 residues. CDR1 and CDR2 from the germline V gene are SGDLS and YYNGEE. CDR3 nucleotides: TGTGCCAGCAGTGCCGGCCTCTCTTCACCCCTCCACTTT. This encodes CASSAGLSSPLHF.

The chain has TRBV15 and TRBJ2-2; possible D gene TRBD1, 6 bases. Germline V gene lookup returns CDR1 LNHNV and CDR2 YYDKDF (reference sequence). The V and J ends lost 5 bases and 13 bases respectively, with 17 bases between them. This CDR3 spans 13 amino acids. In DNA form, the CDR3 reads TGTGCCACCAGCGCCCGGGACATGTCCACGCTGTTTTTT. Translated: CATSARDMSTLFF.

The V gene is TRBV4-1, the J gene TRBJ2-3, with D perhaps matching TRBD1 (6 bases). Germline loops: CDR1 MGHRA, CDR2 YSYEKL. The CDR3 is made up of 16 amino acids. The V end was cut by 1 base, the J end by 0 bases, with 11 bases between. The DNA of the CDR3 is TGCGCCAGCAGCCAAGGAATCGACAGGAGCACAGATACGCAGTATTTT. Its protein product is CASSQGIDRSTDTQYF.

The rearrangement uses TRBV10-3 and TRBJ1-1; perhaps TRBD1 as D (5 bases). This CDR3 region has 15 residues. Germline V lookup: CDR1 ENHRY, CDR2 SYGVKD. V lost 3 bases to trimming and J lost 5 bases, with 16 bases between them. The DNA of the CDR3 is TGTGCCATCAGTGACTGGGGAGGAAGGGGAACTGAAGCTTTCTTT. It codes for CAISDWGGRGTEAFF.

The rearrangement uses TRBV27 and TRBJ1-5, with D possibly matching TRBD1 (6 bases). The V gene lost 5 bases and the J gene lost 7 bases, with 21 bases spanning the gap. This CDR3 is built from 16 residues. In germline, CDR1 is MNHEY, CDR2 SMNVEV (reference sequence). CDR3 sequence: CASSPIRGGRWQPQHF. Here the CDR3 DNA reads TGTGCCAGCAGTCCGATTCGAGGGGGGCGGTGGCAGCCCCAGCATTTT.

Worth noting for this clone: This sample also contains other DNA sequences that code for the same CDR3. J is TRBJ1-1 and V is TRBV4-2; D not resolved. V lost 0 bases, J lost 2 bases, and 7 bases lay in between. The CDR3 covers 14 residues. Germline V lookup: CDR1 LGHNA, CDR2 YNFKEQ. The CDR3, as DNA: TGTGCCAGCAGCCAAGATCGGGTCAACACTGAAGCTTTCTTT. This encodes CASSQDRVNTEAFF.

The chain carries TRBV6-4 and TRBJ1-3, with D possibly matching TRBD1 (6 bases). The V end was cut by 3 bases, the J end by 2 bases, with 8 bases between. The CDR3 runs to 14 residues. Germline CDR1 is MRHNA and CDR2 is SNTAGT. The DNA for the CDR3 is TGTGCCAGCAGTGATGGGGGGCCTGGAAACACCATATATTTT. This translates into CASSDGGPGNTIYF.

The CDR3 sequence is CAWSVDEGIQYF. CDR3 DNA sequence: TGTGCCTGGAGTGTAGACGAGGGCATTCAGTACTTC. The V gene is TRBV30, the J gene TRBJ2-4; the D gene is possibly TRBD2 (5 bases). Trimming pared 0 bases from V and 9 bases from J, leaving 9 bases between. Germline values: CDR1 GTSNPN, CDR2 SVGIG (reference sequence). The CDR3 sequence is 12 residues long.

Note on this clone: Distinct nucleotide sequences in the sample also encode this CDR3. The chain recombines TRBV19 with TRBJ2-1; D is uncertain. The ends were cut back, 3 bases at V and 1 base at J, with 10 bases in the middle. Germline V lookup: CDR1 LNHDA, CDR2 SQIVND (reference sequence). This CDR3 spans 15 amino acids. The CDR3 sequence is CASSIESGSYNEQFF. CDR3 bases: TGTGCCAGTAGTATCGAATCCGGATCCTACAATGAGCAGTTCTTC.

Comments on this clone: Different DNA sequences within this sample yield the same CDR3. CDR3 region: CASSPSGGSYEQYF. In DNA form, the CDR3 reads TGTGCCAGCTCACCTAGCGGTGGTTCCTACGAGCAGTACTTC. V usage is TRBV18 and J usage is TRBJ2-7; perhaps TRBD2 as D (6 bases). This CDR3 is 14 amino acids long. The V and J ends lost 3 bases and 1 base respectively, with 10 bases between them. Germline V gene lookup returns CDR1 KGHSH and CDR2 LQKENI.

The CDR3 nucleotides read TGTGCCAGTAGTAGCATAGTATTAACCACAGATACGCAGTATTTT. Amino acids: CASSSIVLTTDTQYF. The chain combines TRBV19 with TRBJ2-3; D is ambiguous. Germline V gene lookup returns CDR1 LNHDA and CDR2 SQIVND (reference sequence). The CDR3 has 15 amino acids. Trimming removed 4 bases at V and 2 bases at J, with 13 bases between.

J is TRBJ1-1 and V is TRBV10-3; 7 bases fit TRBD1. This CDR3 has 13 amino acids. CDR1 is ENHRY, CDR2 SYGVKD, per germline. With 8 bases clipped from V and 2 bases from J, the junction kept 5 bases outside the gene matches. CDR3 residues: CAIAGTANTEAFF. CDR3 in DNA: TGTGCCATCGCCGGGACAGCAAACACTGAAGCTTTCTTT.

This chain uses TRBV19 with TRBJ2-7; 10 bases fit TRBD1. CDR1 LNHDA and CDR2 SQIVND come from the germline V gene (reference sequence). The CDR3 runs 15 residues. The trim removed 7 bases at V and 6 bases at J, leaving 12 bases unmatched. In DNA, the CDR3 is TGTGCCAGTATCGGTGTTGGGGACAGGGGCATCGAGCAGTACTTC. Translating gives CASIGVGDRGIEQYF.

CDR3 in DNA: TGCGCCAGCAGCCAAGGGGGACAGTCGTCTAACTATGGCTACACCTTC. Its translation is CASSQGGQSSNYGYTF. The chain employs TRBV4-1 and TRBJ1-2; TRBD1 matches 7 bases. Per the germline V gene, CDR1 is MGHRA and CDR2 is YSYEKL. CDR3 length: 16 residues. Germline trimming cut 1 base from V and 0 bases from J; bases unmatched to any gene: 5.

The chain recombines TRBV15 with TRBJ1-1; no reliable D call. V was cut by 0 bases and J by 1 base, with 6 bases left in between. Germline V gene sequence: CDR1 LNHNV, CDR2 YYDKDF (reference sequence). The CDR3 sequence is 14 residues long. CDR3 DNA: TGTGCCACCAGCAGAGATCGCCCGAACACTGAAGCTTTCTTT. This translates into CATSRDRPNTEAFF.

This clone was picked up one time. The chain joins TRBV7-8 to TRBJ1-2; D might be TRBD1 (6 bases). The CDR3 length is 16 residues. Germline V gives CDR1 SGHVS, CDR2 FQNEAQ. V was pared by 1 base and J by 5 bases, with 17 bases between. The CDR3 loop reads CASSLDGQKSGYGYTF. The CDR3 DNA follows: TGTGCCAGCAGCTTAGACGGACAGAAGTCAGGGTATGGCTACACCTTC.